Detailed here is one T cell receptor beta chain. Its cognate antigen has yet to be identified. No much larger clonotype is one base removed from it; base qualities were not supplied. The CDR3 numbers 15 residues from cysteine through phenylalanine. CDR3 DNA is the only sequence kept; it has 45 bases, read in frame from the first base. The germline V gene (reference sequence) yields SGHNT for CDR1 and YYREEE for CDR2. Compared with germline, V lacks 5 bases and J lacks 6 bases; bases without a gene match: 8. The data belong to a study of STAT3 mutations in large granular lymphocyte leukemia (dated by TCRdb to about 2019). Regarding the study in general: In roughly half of the longitudinally sequenced T-LGLL patients, canonical activating STAT3 mutations were detected. As controls within the study, a couple of patients with natural killer LGL leukemia were also sequenced longitudinally. From an initial cohort of 200 to 250 LGL patients, approximately 18 representative T-LGLL cases were selected for longitudinal TCRbeta and STAT3 sequencing. Each patient was sequenced at an average of approximately 4 time points, ranging from 2 to 8 samplings. More than half of T-LGLL patients received one or more immunosuppressive therapy regimens, with hematologic response in 40% of those treated. To reconstruct clonal hierarchy and dynamics, serial deep sequencing of TCRbeta CDR3 and STAT3 was performed in patients with T-cell large granular lymphocyte leukemia.

The same DNA, extracted from blood mononuclear cells, served for both TCR sequencing and STAT3 sequencing. General findings and caveats noted by the study authors: At least one immunodominant TCRbeta clonotype was identified in every T-LGLL patient, and multiple immunodominant subclonotypes were identified in about half of the T-LGLL patients. TCR clonotype switching after therapy was seen in about 35% of the 18 patients, with all newly emerging clones being STAT3 wild type. Dominant TCR clone burden was found to exceed STAT3 mutant burden in several patients, suggesting that STAT3 mutation arose secondarily within a pre-expanded clone. Variable intervals between samplings and differing treatment regimens complicated linking therapy response to changes in TCR clonal burden. Because no samples were available when a clone first appeared, clonal expansion had to be inferred from samplings taken at other points. Persisting codominant clonotypes in some patients meant a small but highly pathogenic clone may have been missed.

An Illumina MiSeq was used to sequence the TCRbeta libraries, yielding an average of about 40,000 productive templates per sample. The immunoSEQ assay, which uses multiplex PCR amplification, was used to generate TCRbeta CDR3 libraries. Per the authors' processing: Repertoire diversity was calculated as previously defined, and values close to 0 indicated extremely monoclonal samples. This is the immuneACCESS table as TCRdb keeps it, with only in-frame sequences that have V and J called. A part of the clones is gone; compared with another copy, unresolved V genes explain less than half, and the rest is unexplained. Clone size and V and J calls were adopted from that table, with D and trimming inferred from the DNA. The sample table holds approximately 5,500 clones, of which nearly 35% were seen once. Over 15% of the sample goes to the ten largest clones.

The sample was peripheral blood mononuclear cells. This clonotype was sampled from a woman aged 40-49 years with T-cell large granular lymphocyte leukemia. Some clones in this sample may be carry-over from other donors' samples. The age is the age at diagnosis. Recombination connected TRBV5-4 to TRBJ2-7; 13 bases in the junction line up with TRBD2. The nucleotides read TGTGCCAGCAGTCAAGGACTAGCGGGGGTTCTCGAGCAGTACTTC. The translation is CASSQGLAGVLEQYF.